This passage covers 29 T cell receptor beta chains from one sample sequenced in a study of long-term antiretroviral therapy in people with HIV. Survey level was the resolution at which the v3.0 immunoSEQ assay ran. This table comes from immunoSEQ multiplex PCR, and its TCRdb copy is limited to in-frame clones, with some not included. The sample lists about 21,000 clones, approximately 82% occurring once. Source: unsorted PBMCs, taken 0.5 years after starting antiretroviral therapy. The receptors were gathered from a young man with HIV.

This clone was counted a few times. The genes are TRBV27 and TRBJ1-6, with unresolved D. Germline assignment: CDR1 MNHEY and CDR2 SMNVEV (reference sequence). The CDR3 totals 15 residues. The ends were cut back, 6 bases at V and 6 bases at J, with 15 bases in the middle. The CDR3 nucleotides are TGTGCCAGCAGCCTAGGTCGGGCCCGTAATTCACCCCTCCACTTT. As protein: CASSLGRARNSPLHF.

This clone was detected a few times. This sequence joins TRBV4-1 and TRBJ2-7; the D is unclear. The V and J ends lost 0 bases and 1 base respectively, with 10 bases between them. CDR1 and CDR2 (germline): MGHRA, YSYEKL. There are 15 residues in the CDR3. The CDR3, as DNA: TGCGCCAGCAGCCAAGAACGGAGATTATCCTACGAGCAGTACTTC. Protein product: CASSQERRLSYEQYF.

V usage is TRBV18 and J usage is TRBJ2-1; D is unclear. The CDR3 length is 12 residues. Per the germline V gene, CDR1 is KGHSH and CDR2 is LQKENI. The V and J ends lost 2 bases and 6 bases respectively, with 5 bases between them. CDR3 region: CASSPGFNEQFF. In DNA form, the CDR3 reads TGTGCCAGCTCACCAGGGTTCAATGAGCAGTTCTTC.

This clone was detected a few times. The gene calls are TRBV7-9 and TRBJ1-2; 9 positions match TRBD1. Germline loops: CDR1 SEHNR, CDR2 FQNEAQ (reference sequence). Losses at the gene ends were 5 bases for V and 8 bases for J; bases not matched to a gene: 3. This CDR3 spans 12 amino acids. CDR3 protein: CASSNRGQGYTF. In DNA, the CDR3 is TGTGCCAGCAGCAACAGGGGGCAAGGCTACACCTTC.

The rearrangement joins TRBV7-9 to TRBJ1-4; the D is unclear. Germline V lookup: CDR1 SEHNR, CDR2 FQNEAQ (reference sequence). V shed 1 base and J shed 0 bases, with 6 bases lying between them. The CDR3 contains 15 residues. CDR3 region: CASSLDISTNEKLFF. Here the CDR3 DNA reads TGTGCCAGCAGCTTAGATATCTCAACTAATGAAAAACTGTTTTTT.

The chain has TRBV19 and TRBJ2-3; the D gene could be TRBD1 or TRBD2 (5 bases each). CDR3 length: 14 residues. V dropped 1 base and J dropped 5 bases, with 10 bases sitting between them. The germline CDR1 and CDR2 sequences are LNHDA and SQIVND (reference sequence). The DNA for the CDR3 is TGTGCCAGTAGTATAGTCGGGACCCAAGATACGCAGTATTTT. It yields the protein CASSIVGTQDTQYF.

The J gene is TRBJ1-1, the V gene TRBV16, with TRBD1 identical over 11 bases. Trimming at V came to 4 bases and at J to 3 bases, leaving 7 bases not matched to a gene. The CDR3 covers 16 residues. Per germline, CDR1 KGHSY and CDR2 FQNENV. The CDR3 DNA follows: TGTGCCAGCAGCCGGACAGGGGGCGAGGTGGACACTGAAGCTTTCTTT. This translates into CASSRTGGEVDTEAFF.

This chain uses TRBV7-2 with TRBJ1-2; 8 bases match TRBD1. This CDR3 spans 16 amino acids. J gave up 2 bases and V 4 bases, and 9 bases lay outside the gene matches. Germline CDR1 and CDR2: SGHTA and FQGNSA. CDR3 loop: CASSSTRTGNNYGYTF. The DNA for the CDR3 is TGTGCCAGCAGCTCAACTAGGACAGGGAACAACTATGGCTACACCTTC.

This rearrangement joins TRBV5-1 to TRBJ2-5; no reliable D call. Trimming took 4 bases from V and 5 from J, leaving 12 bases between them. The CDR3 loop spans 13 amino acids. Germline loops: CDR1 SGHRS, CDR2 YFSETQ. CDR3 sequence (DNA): TGCGCCAGCAGCCTTGGATCCCGCGAGACCCAGTACTTC. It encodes CASSLGSRETQYF.

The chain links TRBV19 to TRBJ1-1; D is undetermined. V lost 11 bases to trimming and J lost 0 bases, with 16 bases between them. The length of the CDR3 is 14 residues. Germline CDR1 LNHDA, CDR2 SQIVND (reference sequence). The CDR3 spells CAVSGGRMNTEAFF. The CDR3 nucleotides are TGTGCCGTATCCGGCGGCAGGATGAACACTGAAGCTTTCTTT.

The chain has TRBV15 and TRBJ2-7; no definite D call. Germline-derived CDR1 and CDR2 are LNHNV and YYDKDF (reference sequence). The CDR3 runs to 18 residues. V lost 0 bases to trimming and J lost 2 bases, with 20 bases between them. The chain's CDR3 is CATSREARPTPPTYEQYF. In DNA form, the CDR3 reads TGTGCCACCAGCAGAGAGGCTAGGCCTACTCCCCCGACCTACGAGCAGTACTTC. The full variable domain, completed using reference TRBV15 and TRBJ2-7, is DAMVIQNPRYQVTQFGKPVTLSCSQTLNHNVMYWYQQKSSQAPKLLFHYYDKDFNNEADTPDNFQSRRPNTSFCFLDIRSPGLGDTAMYLCATSREARPTPPTYEQYFGPGTRLTVT.

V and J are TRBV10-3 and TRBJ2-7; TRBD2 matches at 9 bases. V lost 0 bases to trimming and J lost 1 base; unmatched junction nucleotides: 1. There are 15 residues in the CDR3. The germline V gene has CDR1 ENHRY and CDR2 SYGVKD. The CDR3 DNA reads TGTGCCATCAGTGAGTCGCTAGCGGGATCCTACGAGCAGTACTTC. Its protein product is CAISESLAGSYEQYF.

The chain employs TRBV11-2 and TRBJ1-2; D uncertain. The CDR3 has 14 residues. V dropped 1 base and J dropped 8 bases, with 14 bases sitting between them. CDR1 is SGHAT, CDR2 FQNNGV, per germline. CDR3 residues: CASSLVARFTGYTF. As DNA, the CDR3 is TGTGCCAGCAGCTTAGTGGCCAGATTTACAGGCTACACCTTC.

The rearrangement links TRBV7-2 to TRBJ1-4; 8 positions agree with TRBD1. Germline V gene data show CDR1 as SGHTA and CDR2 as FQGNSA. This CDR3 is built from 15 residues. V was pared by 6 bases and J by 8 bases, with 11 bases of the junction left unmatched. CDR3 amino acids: CASRFTQGAREKLFF. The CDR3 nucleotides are TGTGCCAGCAGGTTTACCCAGGGGGCACGGGAAAAACTGTTTTTT.

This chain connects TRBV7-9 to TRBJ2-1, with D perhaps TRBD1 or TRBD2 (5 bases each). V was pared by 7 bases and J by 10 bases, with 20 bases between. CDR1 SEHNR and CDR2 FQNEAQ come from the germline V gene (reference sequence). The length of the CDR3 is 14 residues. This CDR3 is CASTILGGVREQFF. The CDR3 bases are TGTGCCAGCACCATCCTTGGGGGAGTAAGAGAGCAGTTCTTC.

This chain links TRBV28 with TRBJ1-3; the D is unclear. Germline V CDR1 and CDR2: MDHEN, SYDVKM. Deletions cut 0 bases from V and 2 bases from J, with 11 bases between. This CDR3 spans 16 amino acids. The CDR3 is CASSLWQVGPGNTIYF. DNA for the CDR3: TGTGCCAGCAGTTTATGGCAGGTGGGCCCTGGAAACACCATATATTTT.

CDR3 loop: CASSSQGKFYEQYF. Written as DNA, the CDR3 is TGTGCCAGCAGCTCACAGGGGAAGTTTTACGAGCAGTACTTC. This chain links TRBV5-4 with TRBJ2-7; 7 bases map to TRBD1. The V gene's germline CDR1 is SGHNT and CDR2 YYREEE (reference sequence). Losses at the gene ends were 3 bases for V and 4 bases for J; bases not matched to a gene: 7. The CDR3 spans 14 residues. The variable domain in full, with the rest retrieved from reference TRBV5-4 and TRBJ2-7, is ETGVTQSPTHLIKTRGQQVTLRCSSQSGHNTVSWYQQALGQGPQFIFQYYREEENGRGNFPPRFSGLQFPNYSSELNVNALELDDSALYLCASSSQGKFYEQYFGPGTRLTVT.

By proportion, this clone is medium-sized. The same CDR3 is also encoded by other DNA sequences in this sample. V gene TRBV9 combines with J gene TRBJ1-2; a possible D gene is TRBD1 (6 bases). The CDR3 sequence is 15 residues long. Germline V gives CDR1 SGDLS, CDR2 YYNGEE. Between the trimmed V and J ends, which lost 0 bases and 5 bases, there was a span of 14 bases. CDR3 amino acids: CASSVEAGGWYGYTF. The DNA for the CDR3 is TGTGCCAGCAGCGTAGAGGCCGGGGGCTGGTATGGCTACACCTTC.

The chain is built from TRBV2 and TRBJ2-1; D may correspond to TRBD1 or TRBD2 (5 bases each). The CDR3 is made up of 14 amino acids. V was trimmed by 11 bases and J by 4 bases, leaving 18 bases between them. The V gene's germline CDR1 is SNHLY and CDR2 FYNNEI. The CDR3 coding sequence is TGTGCCGGGACCGAAGAGGAGGATTACAATGAGCAGTTCTTC. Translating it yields CAGTEEEDYNEQFF.

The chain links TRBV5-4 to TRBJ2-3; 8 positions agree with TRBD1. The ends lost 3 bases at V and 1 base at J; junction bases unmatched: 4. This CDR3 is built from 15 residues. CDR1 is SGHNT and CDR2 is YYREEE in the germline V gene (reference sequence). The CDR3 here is CASSSWGQGTDTQYF. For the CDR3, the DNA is TGTGCCAGCAGCTCGTGGGGACAGGGCACAGATACGCAGTATTTT.

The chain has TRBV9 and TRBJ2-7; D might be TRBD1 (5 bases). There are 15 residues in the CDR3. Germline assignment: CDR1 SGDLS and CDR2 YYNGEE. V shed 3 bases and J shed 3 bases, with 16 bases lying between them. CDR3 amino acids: CASSADIQNHYEQYF. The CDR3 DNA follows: TGTGCCAGCAGCGCGGACATCCAAAACCACTACGAGCAGTACTTC.

The CDR3 reads CASSLAEVYNEQFF. The CDR3 DNA follows: TGTGCCAGCAGCTTAGCGGAGGTTTACAATGAGCAGTTCTTC. This chain links TRBV7-9 with TRBJ2-1; tentatively, D is TRBD2 (5 bases). V dropped 0 bases and J dropped 4 bases, with 7 bases sitting between them. Germline V gene data show CDR1 as SEHNR and CDR2 as FQNEAQ (reference sequence). The CDR3 is 14 amino acids.

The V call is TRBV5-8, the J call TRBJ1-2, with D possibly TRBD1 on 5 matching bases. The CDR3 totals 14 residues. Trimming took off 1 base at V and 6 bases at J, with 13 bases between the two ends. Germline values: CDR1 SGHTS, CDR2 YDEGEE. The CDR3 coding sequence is TGTGCCAGCAGCTTGAAGACCCCAGGGCATGGCTACACCTTC. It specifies CASSLKTPGHGYTF. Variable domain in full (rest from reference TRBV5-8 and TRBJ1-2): EAGVTQSPTHLIKTRGQQATLRCSPISGHTSVYWYQQALGLGLQFLLWYDEGEERNRGNFPPRFSGRQFPNYSSELNVNALELEDSALYLCASSLKTPGHGYTFGSGTRLTVV.

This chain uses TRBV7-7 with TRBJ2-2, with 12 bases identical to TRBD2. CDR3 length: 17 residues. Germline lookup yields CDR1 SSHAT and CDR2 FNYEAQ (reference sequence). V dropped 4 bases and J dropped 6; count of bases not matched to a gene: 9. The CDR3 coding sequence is TGTGCCAGCAGCTCCGGACTAGCGGGGCCAACTGCCGGGGAGCTGTTTTTT. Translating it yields CASSSGLAGPTAGELFF.

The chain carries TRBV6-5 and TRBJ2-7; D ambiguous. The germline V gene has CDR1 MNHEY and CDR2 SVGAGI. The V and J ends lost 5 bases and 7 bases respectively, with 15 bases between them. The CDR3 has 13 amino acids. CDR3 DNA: TGTGCCAGCAGTGATCTCTTGATCGGGGAGCAGTACTTC. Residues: CASSDLLIGEQYF.

The CDR3 here is CASSSQVGRLNTEAFF. As DNA, the CDR3 is TGTGCCAGCAGTTCCCAGGTGGGCAGGTTGAACACTGAAGCTTTCTTT. The chain has TRBV6-5 and TRBJ1-1; no reliable D call. Germline values: CDR1 MNHEY, CDR2 SVGAGI. V lost 4 bases to trimming and J lost 0 bases, with 15 bases between them. The CDR3 has 16 amino acids.

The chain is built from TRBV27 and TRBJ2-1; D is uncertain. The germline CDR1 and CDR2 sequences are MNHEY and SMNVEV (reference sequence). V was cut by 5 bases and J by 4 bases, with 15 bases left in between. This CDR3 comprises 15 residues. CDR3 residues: CASSRVPADYNEQFF. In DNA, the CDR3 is TGTGCCAGCAGTAGGGTCCCGGCAGATTACAATGAGCAGTTCTTC.

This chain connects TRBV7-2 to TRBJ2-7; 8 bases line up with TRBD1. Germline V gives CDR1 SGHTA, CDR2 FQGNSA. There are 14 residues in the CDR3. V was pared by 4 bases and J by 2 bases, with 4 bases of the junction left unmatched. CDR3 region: CASSSDRVPYEQYF. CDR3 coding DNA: TGTGCCAGCAGCTCGGACAGGGTCCCCTACGAGCAGTACTTC.

The CDR3 coding sequence is TGTGCCAGCAGCTCCGGGACTAGCGGCATACTGTACAATGAGCAGTTCTTC. It specifies CASSSGTSGILYNEQFF. V is TRBV5-4 and J is TRBJ2-1; 11 bases are a match to TRBD2. Germline V gene sequence: CDR1 SGHNT, CDR2 YYREEE (reference sequence). The CDR3 has 17 amino acids. V shed 3 bases, J shed 4 bases, and the junction held 9 bases outside the gene matches.